This entry concerns a single T cell receptor (beta chain). Its specificity is not known. The sample belongs to a study of T cell responses to AZD1222 COVID-19 vaccine. The CDR3 is 15 residues long. The germline V and J ends were trimmed by 1 base and 2 bases, with 10 bases remaining between them. CDR1 is LGHDT, CDR2 YNNKEL, per germline (reference sequence). Clones were sequenced by immunoSEQ multiplex PCR, and TCRdb holds only the in-frame ones, with some missing. The repertoire holds approximately 110,000 clones, over 75% seen once, with roughly 4.3% in the top ten. General study points: Per reports, nearly half of all spike-specific TCRs target regions that are unmutated in variants.

V and J are TRBV3-1 (or the pseudogene TRBV3-2) and TRBJ2-3, with D possibly TRBD2 on 7 matching bases. The sample here was peripheral blood, taken 28 days after the second AZD1222 dose. The receptor was isolated from an adult who received the AZD1222 COVID-19 vaccine. The CDR3 protein is CASSQAGGHTDTQYF. CDR3 DNA: TGTGCCAGCAGCCAAGCGGGGGGCCACACAGATACGCAGTATTTT.